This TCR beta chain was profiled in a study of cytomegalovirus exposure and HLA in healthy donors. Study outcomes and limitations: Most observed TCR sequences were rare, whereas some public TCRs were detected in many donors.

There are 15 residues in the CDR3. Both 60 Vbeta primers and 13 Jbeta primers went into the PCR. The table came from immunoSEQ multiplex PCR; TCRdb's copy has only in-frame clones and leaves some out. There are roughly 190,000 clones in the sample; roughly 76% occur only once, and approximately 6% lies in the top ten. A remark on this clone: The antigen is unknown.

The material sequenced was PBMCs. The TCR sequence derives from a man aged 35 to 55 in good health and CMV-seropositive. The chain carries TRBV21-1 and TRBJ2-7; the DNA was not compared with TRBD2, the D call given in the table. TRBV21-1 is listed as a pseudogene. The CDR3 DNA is TGTGCCAGCAGCAAAGGTGCTAGCTGTAGTTACGAGCAGTACTTC. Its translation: CASSKGASCSYEQYF.